This entry is about one T cell receptor (beta chain). Germline V gene lookup returns CDR1 SNHLY and CDR2 FYNNEI. The CDR3 is made up of 16 amino acids. With 8 bases clipped from V and 0 bases from J, the junction kept 7 bases outside the gene matches. This sample is drawn from a study of shared T cell receptors in the human thymus. The method was immunoSEQ multiplex PCR; TCRdb's version includes in-frame clones alone and lacks a portion of them. Among under 850,000 clones listed, 85% to 90% were seen once. The data were also submitted as part of a second study, on human thymus T cells. Per that paper: Obtained as resections during corrective heart surgery, the thymus tissue was then studied. Apparent skewing of V and J gene usage characterized both thymic and blood repertoires. Unrelated people showed highly overlapping thymic repertoires, related research reported.

The genes are TRBV2 and TRBJ2-3, with 11 positions matching TRBD2. The TCR originated in a boy under three years old with a congenital heart defect. The sequenced sample was thymocytes. Here the CDR3 reads CASRSGRARSTDTQYF. In nucleotides, the CDR3 is TGTGCCAGCCGTAGCGGGAGGGCCAGGAGCACAGATACGCAGTATTTT.